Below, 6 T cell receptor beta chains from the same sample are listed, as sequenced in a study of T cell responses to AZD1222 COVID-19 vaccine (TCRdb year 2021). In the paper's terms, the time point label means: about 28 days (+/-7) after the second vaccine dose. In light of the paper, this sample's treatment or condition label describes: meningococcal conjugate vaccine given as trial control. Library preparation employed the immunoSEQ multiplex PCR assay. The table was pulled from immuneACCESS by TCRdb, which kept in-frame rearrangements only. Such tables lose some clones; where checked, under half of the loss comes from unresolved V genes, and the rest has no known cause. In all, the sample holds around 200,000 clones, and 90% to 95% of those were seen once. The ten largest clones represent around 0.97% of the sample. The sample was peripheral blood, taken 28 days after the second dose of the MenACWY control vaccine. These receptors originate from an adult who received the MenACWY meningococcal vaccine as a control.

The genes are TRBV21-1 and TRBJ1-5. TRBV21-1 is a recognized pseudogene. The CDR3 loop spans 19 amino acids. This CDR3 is CASSKVGHVARGRSQPQHF. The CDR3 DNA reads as TGTGCCAGCAGCAAAGTAGGGCACGTCGCTCGCGGTCGTTCACAGCCCCAGCATTTT.

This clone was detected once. The CDR3 here is CASSEGGLGNSPLHF. CDR3 coding DNA: TGTGCCAGCAGTGAGGGGGGCCTGGGGAATTCACCCCTCCACTTT. This chain uses TRBV6-1 with TRBJ1-6, with TRBD1 as a possible D gene (6 bases). The CDR3 extends over 15 amino acids. V was cut by 3 bases and J by 7 bases, with 13 bases left in between. Per germline, CDR1 MNHNS and CDR2 SASEGT.

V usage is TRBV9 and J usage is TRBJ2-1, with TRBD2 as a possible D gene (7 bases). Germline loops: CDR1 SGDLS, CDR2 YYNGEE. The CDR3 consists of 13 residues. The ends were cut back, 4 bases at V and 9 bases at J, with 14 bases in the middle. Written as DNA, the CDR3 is TGTGCCAGCAGCCCCCGAGGGGGGGGTGAGCAGTTCTTC. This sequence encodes CASSPRGGGEQFF.

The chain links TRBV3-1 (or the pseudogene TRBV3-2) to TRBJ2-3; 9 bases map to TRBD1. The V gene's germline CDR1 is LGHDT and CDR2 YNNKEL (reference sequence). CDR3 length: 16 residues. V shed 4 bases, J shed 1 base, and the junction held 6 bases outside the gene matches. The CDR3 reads CASSPTGQGRTDTQYF. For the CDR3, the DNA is TGTGCCAGCAGCCCTACGGGACAGGGACGCACAGATACGCAGTATTTT.

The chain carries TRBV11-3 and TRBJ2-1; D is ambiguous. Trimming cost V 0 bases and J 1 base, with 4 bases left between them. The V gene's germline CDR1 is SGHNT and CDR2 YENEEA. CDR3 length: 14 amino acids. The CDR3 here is CASSLEGSYNEQFF. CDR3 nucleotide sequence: TGTGCCAGCAGCTTAGAGGGATCCTACAATGAGCAGTTCTTC.

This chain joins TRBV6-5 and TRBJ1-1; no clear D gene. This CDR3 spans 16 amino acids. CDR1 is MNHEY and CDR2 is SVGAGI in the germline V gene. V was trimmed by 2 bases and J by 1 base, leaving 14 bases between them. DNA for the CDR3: TGTGCCAGCAGTTACCGGAATAGGCCCCCGAACACTGAAGCTTTCTTT. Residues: CASSYRNRPPNTEAFF.